Sequencing of this T cell receptor beta chain was carried out in a study of blood T cells in healthy people across ages (dated by TCRdb to 2015 to 2017). About the full investigation: In model experiments, roughly one uniquely barcoded TCR beta cDNA molecule per two T cells was captured by template switching. Donors were grouped into four age groups: young (average approximately 15 years), middle-aged (39), aged (around 62) and long-lived (approximately 78). For two donors (one aged 18 to 30 and one aged 80 or older), the study analyzed two additional independent replicas of 1 million unique cDNA reads from the same blood draw. Donors of different ages were randomly distributed across sequencing lanes to avoid experimental bias. Using deep sequencing normalized with unique cDNA molecular identifiers, the study measured how TCR beta repertoire diversity changes with age.

Systemically healthy Caucasian individuals from Russia, around 39 in total and aged 6 to 90 years, were included as donors. Each donor gave ten milliliters of peripheral blood, drawn into EDTA-treated Vacutainer tubes. Ficoll-Paque density-gradient centrifugation was used to isolate PBMCs, with at least 6.5 million obtained per sample. Total RNA, at least 5 micrograms per sample, was extracted from PBMCs with Trizol reagent. For every donor, flow cytometry on a PBMC aliquot measured the percentage of naive CD45RAhigh/CD27high T cells. Libraries were built with 5' RACE. Sequencer: Illumina HiSeq 2500. A second PCR of about 7 to 12 cycles was performed with a sample-barcoded 5' primer and a J-beta primer mix. A unique molecular identifier was introduced onto each TCR beta cDNA molecule by a template-switch 5' adaptor carrying 12 random nucleotides. Each sample yielded at least 2.5 million CDR3-containing paired-end reads. The Mint cDNA synthesis kit, primed by a TRBC-specific oligonucleotide, was used to synthesize first-strand cDNA from all RNA. Following uracil-DNA glycosylase treatment, a first 18-cycle PCR with universal primers M1SS and BC2_uni_R was performed on all cDNA. The source study handled its data this way. Each sample was normalized by randomly selecting 1 million high-quality reads, each carrying a distinct molecular identifier. Instead of being binned into consensus sequences, reads with shared molecular identifiers were discarded. MiTCR, run with a Q25 quality threshold and the strictest error-elimination algorithm, handled CDR3 identification, clonotype clustering and error correction. Lower-bound total TCR beta diversity was estimated with a nonparametric unseen species model using Euler transformation. Clones were called with MiXCR by TCRdb after fastp trimmed the public reads at Q25, and only in-frame beta chains were retained. Each entry merges the rows of one CDR3 protein and shows their most common DNA and genes. The V and J calls here are based on TCRdb, not the publication. This sample lists approximately 850,000 distinct CDR3 sequences; 58% were detected once. The ten most abundant clones make up approximately 21% of the sample.

With regard to this clonotype: Its target antigen remains unknown. Nothing much larger sits one base from this clone, and base qualities are not available.

Its CDR3 holds 18 amino acids, cysteine through phenylalanine. The retained sequence is limited to the CDR3, 54 bases, with the frame set at the first base. The germline V gene provides CDR1 SGHDT and CDR2 YYEEEE. Germline trimming: 3 bases from V, 5 bases from J; junction bases outside gene matches: 16. General findings and caveats noted by the study authors: The long-lived group showed more naive CD4+ T cells, fewer expanded clones and increased TCR diversity than the aged group, suggesting age selection. The percentage of naive T cells measured by flow cytometry correlated strongly with observed TCR beta diversity. Because the CMV infection status of the donors was unknown, age-related changes in expanded clonotypes may potentially have been confounded. Since profiling was done on bulk unsorted PBMCs, naive and antigen-experienced compartments could not be conclusively compared. Estimates of total diversity based on one million sequenced T cells were considered lower bounds and underestimates. As age increased, observed TCR beta diversity per million T cells dropped in a roughly linear way, and a significant reduction was already evident by age 40.

Sequencing used blood. Recombination joined TRBV5-6 with TRBJ1-5; 8 central nucleotides agree with TRBD1. The clonotype originates from a man in his thirties or forties in good health. CDR3 reads: CASSYQATGQGGDQPQHF. The DNA reads TGTGCCAGCAGCTATCAAGCGACCGGACAGGGTGGGGATCAGCCCCAGCATTTT.